These T cell receptor beta chains were read from a single sample in a study of T cell changes during pregnancy in multiple sclerosis. TCRdb keeps only in-frame clones here, not all; method: immunoSEQ multiplex PCR. The sample contains approximately 52,000 clones, 80% to 95% of which appear only once. The sequencing used CD4+ T cells from peripheral blood mononuclear cells, collected in the second trimester of pregnancy. The receptors originated from a female donor in good health, enrolled as a control in a pregnancy study. Each CDR3 is given with its conserved first and last residue. D genes are given only for firm matches. Rows may omit the clone size; those that give it use once, few, many or a size class.

-	TRBV6-1	-	TRBJ2-7	TGTGCCAGCAGTGAGGGGACAAATAACTACGAGCAGTACTTC	CASSEGTNNYEQYF
-	TRBV11-2	-	TRBJ2-1	TGTGCCAGCAGCCCCCTATTTAGTGAGCAGTTCTTC	CASSPLFSEQFF
-	TRBV2	TRBD1	TRBJ1-1	TGTGCCAGCAGTGACCAGCCCGGGACAGGGGAGAACACTGAAGCTTTCTTT	CASSDQPGTGENTEAFF
-	TRBV6-5	-	TRBJ1-3	TGTGCCAGCAGTTACGTGGCCACCATATATTTT	CASSYVATIYF
-	TRBV28	TRBD2	TRBJ2-7	TGTGCCAGCAGTTCCGCTAGTCCCACTAGCGGGAGCCACGAGCAGTACTTC	CASSSASPTSGSHEQYF
-	TRBV7-2	-	TRBJ2-2	TGTGCCAGCAGCTTATATAACGGGGTTACCGGGGAGCTGTTTTTT	CASSLYNGVTGELFF
few	TRBV5-1	TRBD2	TRBJ2-1	TGCGCCAGCAGAGGTTTGGGGACTAGCGGGAGTCCCTACAATGAGCAGTTCTTC	CASRGLGTSGSPYNEQFF
-	TRBV4-1	TRBD2	TRBJ2-3	TGCGCCAGCAGCCAAGATGAGGCGGGAGGGCGCGATACGCAGTATTTT	CASSQDEAGGRDTQYF
-	TRBV10-2	-	TRBJ2-7	TGCGCCAGCAGTTTCGGTTCCGGAGGGGAGCAGTACTTC	CASSFGSGGEQYF
-	TRBV21-1	-	TRBJ2-1	TGTGCCAGCATCAATGAAGACCGGGACTCAAGACTCAATGTGGAGCAGTTCTTC	CASINEDRDSRLNVEQFF
-	TRBV9	-	TRBJ1-1	TGTGCCAGCAGCGTAGGGGAGGTACCCTCTGAAGCTTTCTTT	CASSVGEVPSEAFF
-	TRBV6-6	-	TRBJ1-1	TGTGCCATTAACAATTTGAACACTGAAGCTTTCTTT	CAINNLNTEAFF
-	TRBV6-5	TRBD1	TRBJ2-3	TGTGCCAGCAGTTACGGTGGACAGGGATCCGATACGCAGTATTTT	CASSYGGQGSDTQYF
-	TRBV19	TRBD1	TRBJ2-1	TGTGCCAGTAGGATGACAGGGGTTGCAACTAGAGGCGGTGAGCAGTTCTTC	CASRMTGVATRGGEQFF
-	TRBV18	-	TRBJ1-1	TGTGCCAGCTCACCTCCAGGGGCGCGGACTGAAGCTTTCTTT	CASSPPGARTEAFF
-	TRBV7-2	TRBD2	TRBJ2-7	TGTGCCAGCAGCTTAGAGATGACTAGCGGGAGGTATTACGAGCAGTACTTC	CASSLEMTSGRYYEQYF
-	TRBV18	-	TRBJ1-1	TGTGCCAGCTCACCACTCAGCGTTATGAACACTGAAGCTTTCTTT	CASSPLSVMNTEAFF
-	TRBV28	-	TRBJ1-2	TGTGCCAGCAGAACACTCAGGTCCCTCTATGCCCACAACTATGGCTACACCTTC	CASRTLRSLYAHNYGYTF
-	TRBV18	-	TRBJ2-1	TGTGCCAGCTTCTTCGGAGCGAATGAGCAGTTCTTC	CASFFGANEQFF
-	TRBV7-2	TRBD1	TRBJ2-2	TGTGCCAGCAGCTTAGCCGAGACAGGGGTTATCACCGGGGAGCTGTTTTTT	CASSLAETGVITGELFF
-	TRBV19	TRBD1	TRBJ2-7	TGTGCCAGTAGTATTAGGGCGGACAGGGGTTTCGAGCAGTACTTC	CASSIRADRGFEQYF
-	TRBV11-2	-	TRBJ2-5	TGTGCCAGCAGCTTAGTCGGGGGTGTGACCCAGTACTTC	CASSLVGGVTQYF
-	TRBV6-5	-	TRBJ1-4	TGTGCCAGCAGTTACGACAGACGAAATGAAAAACTGTTTTTT	CASSYDRRNEKLFF
-	TRBV9	TRBD2	TRBJ2-1	TGTGCCAGCAGTGAGCCTAGCCTGGGCGGGAGCTCCTACAATGAGCAGTTCTTC	CASSEPSLGGSSYNEQFF
-	TRBV9	TRBD2	TRBJ2-3	TGTGCCAGCAGCGTAGGGGGGACTACAGGCACAGATACGCAGTATTTT	CASSVGGTTGTDTQYF
-	TRBV19	TRBD1	TRBJ2-7	TGTGCCAGTAGTGTGGGATATGGGACAGGGGGCAACGAGCAGTACTTC	CASSVGYGTGGNEQYF
-	TRBV7-9	-	TRBJ2-5	TGTGCCAGCAGCTCAGAACAGGGTCGGGAGACCCAGTACTTC	CASSSEQGRETQYF
-	TRBV2	-	TRBJ1-1	TGTGCCAGCAGTATAATTAACACTGAAGCTTTCTTT	CASSIINTEAFF
-	TRBV7-3	TRBD2	TRBJ2-7	TGTGCCAGCTCTCCGGGGACTAGCGGGATCTACGAGCAGTACTTC	CASSPGTSGIYEQYF
-	TRBV7-7	TRBD2	TRBJ2-1	TGTGCTAGCAGCCAGGGACTAGCGGACAATGAGCAGTTCTTC	CASSQGLADNEQFF
-	TRBV19	-	TRBJ1-5	TGTGCCAGTAGCGTTGGGGGAGGGTACAATCAGCCCCAGCATTTT	CASSVGGGYNQPQHF
-	TRBV7-9	-	TRBJ2-5	TGTGCCAGCAGCTTACTCCCAGAACAAGAGACCCAGTACTTC	CASSLLPEQETQYF
-	TRBV15	TRBD2	TRBJ2-2	TGTGCCACCAGCTTCCCGCGGGGGGGTCTGATCACCGGGGAGCTGTTTTTT	CATSFPRGGLITGELFF